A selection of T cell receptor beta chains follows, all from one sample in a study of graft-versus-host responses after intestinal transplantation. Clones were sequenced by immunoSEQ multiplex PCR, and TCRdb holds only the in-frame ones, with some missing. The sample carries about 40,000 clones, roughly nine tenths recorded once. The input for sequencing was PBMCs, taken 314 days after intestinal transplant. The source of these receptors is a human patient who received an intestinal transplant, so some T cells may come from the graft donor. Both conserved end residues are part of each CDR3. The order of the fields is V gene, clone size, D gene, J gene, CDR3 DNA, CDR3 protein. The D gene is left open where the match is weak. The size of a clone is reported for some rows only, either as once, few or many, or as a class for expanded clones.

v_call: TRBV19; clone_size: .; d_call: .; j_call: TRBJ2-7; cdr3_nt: TGTGCCAGTAGTATTGCAGATGCCTACGAGCAGTACTTC; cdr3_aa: CASSIADAYEQYF
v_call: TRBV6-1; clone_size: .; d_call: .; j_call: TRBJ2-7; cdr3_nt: TGTGCCAGCAGTGGTATTGGCAGCGTGATCGAGCAGTACTTC; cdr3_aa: CASSGIGSVIEQYF
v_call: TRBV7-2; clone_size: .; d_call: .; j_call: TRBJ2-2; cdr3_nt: TGTGCCAGCAGCCCGACTGTGGATAGGAACACCGGGGAGCTGTTTTTT; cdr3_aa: CASSPTVDRNTGELFF
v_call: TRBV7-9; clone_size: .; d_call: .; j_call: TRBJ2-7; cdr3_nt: TGTGCCAGCAGCTTAGCTGGGGGCAGGGGTTACTCCTACGAGCAGTACTTC; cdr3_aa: CASSLAGGRGYSYEQYF
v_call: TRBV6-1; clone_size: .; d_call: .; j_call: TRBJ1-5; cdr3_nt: TGTGCCAGCACTGCGGGGAGTTGGCCCCAGCATTTT; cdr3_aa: CASTAGSWPQHF
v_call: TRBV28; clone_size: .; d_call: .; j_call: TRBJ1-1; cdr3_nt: TGTGCCAGCATCACCTCCGGGGCCTTAATTGAAGCTTTCTTT; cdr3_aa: CASITSGALIEAFF
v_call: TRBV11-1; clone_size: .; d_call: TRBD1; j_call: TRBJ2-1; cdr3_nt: TGTGCCAGCAGCTTTAAGAGGGGGCCATACAATGAGCAGTTCTTC; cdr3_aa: CASSFKRGPYNEQFF
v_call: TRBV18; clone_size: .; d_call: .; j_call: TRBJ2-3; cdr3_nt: TGTGCCAGCTCACCAACCCTCCCGACAGGTTTAGCCACAGATACGCAGTATTTT; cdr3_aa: CASSPTLPTGLATDTQYF
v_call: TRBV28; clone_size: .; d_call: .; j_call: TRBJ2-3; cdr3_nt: TGTGCCAGCAGTCTCGGGTCACCGCGCCCGGCAGATACGCAGTATTTT; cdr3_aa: CASSLGSPRPADTQYF
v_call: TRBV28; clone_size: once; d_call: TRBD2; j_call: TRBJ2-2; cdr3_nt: TGTGCCAGCAGTCATACCTCCCTCCGCCGACTAGCCGTGAATACCGGGGAGCTGTTTTTT; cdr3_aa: CASSHTSLRRLAVNTGELFF
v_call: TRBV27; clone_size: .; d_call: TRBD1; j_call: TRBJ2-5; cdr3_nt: TGTGCCAGCAGTCCCCCCACGTCCGGGACAGGGGGCTGGGAGACCCAGTACTTC; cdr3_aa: CASSPPTSGTGGWETQYF
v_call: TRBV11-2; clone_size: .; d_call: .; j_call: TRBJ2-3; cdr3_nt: TGTGCCAGCAGTACCACTCGACCCGGGATCACAGATACGCAGTATTTT; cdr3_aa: CASSTTRPGITDTQYF
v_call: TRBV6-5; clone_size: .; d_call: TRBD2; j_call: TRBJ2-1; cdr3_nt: TGTGCCAGCAGTTCTCGGGGGGACAATGAGCAGTTCTTC; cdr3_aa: CASSSRGDNEQFF
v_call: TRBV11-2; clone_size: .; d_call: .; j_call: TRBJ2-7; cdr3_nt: TGTGCCAGCAGCTTAGGGATAGGGAGCTACGAGCAGTACTTC; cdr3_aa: CASSLGIGSYEQYF
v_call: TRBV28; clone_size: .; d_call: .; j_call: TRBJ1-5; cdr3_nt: TGTGCCAGCAGTTTCTCGGCAGGGAGTCAGCCCCAGCATTTT; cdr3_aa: CASSFSAGSQPQHF
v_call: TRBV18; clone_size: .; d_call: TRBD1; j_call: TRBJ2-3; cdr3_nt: TGTGCCAGCTCACAAGACAGGGGAGTCACAGATACGCAGTATTTT; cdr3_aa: CASSQDRGVTDTQYF
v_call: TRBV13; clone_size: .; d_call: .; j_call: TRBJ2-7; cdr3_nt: TGTGCCAGCAGCTCGACGGGTTACGAGCAGTACTTC; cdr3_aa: CASSSTGYEQYF
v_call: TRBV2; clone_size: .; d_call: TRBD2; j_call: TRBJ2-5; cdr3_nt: TGTGCCAGCAGTGAAGAACCGGGACTAGCGGGACAAAACCAAGAGACCCAGTACTTC; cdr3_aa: CASSEEPGLAGQNQETQYF
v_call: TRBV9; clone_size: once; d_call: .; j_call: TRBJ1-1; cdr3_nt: TGTGCCAGCAGCGTAGGTGGGAGGGTGGAGAACACTGAAGCTTTCTTT; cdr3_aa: CASSVGGRVENTEAFF
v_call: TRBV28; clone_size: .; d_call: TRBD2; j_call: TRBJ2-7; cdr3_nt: TGTGCCAGCAGTCTCGTGGGACTAGCGGAGGCCTACGAGCAGTACTTC; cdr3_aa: CASSLVGLAEAYEQYF
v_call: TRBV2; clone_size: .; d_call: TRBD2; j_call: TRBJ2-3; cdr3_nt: TGTGCCAGGGGGACTAGCGACACAGATACGCAGTATTTT; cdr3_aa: CARGTSDTDTQYF
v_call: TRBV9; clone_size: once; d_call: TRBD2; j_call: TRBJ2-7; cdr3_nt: TGTGCCAGCAGCGTAGAGCCAGGCCCTAGCGGGGGGTACGAGCAGTACTTC; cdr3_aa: CASSVEPGPSGGYEQYF
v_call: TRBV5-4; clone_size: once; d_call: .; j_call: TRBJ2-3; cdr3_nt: TGTGCCAGCAGCCTTGGACTGGGCACAGATACGCAGTATTTT; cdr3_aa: CASSLGLGTDTQYF
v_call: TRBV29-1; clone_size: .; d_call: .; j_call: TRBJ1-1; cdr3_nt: TGCAGCGTTCGGAAATCGGGCATAAACACCGAAGCTTTCTTT; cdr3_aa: CSVRKSGINTEAFF
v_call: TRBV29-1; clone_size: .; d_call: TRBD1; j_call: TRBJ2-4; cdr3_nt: TGCAGCGCTCGACAGGGGACGGGAAACATTCAGTACTTC; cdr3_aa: CSARQGTGNIQYF
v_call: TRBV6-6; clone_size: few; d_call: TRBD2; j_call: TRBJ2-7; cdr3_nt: TGTGCCAGCAGTTCTCTAGCGGACTCCTACGAGCAGTACTTC; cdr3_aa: CASSSLADSYEQYF
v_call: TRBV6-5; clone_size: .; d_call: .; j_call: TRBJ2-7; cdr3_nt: TGTGCCAGCAGTTACACAGAGAGCTCCTACGAGCAGTACTTC; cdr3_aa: CASSYTESSYEQYF
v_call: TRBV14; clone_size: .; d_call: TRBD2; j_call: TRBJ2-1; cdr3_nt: TGTGCCAGCAGCCAAGTAGTCGAACTAGCGGGAGTTCGTGAGCAGTTCTTC; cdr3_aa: CASSQVVELAGVREQFF
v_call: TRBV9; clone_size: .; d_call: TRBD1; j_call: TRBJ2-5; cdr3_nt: TGTGCCAGCAGCGTAGCAGGGGGCGGAGAGACCCAGTACTTC; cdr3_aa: CASSVAGGGETQYF
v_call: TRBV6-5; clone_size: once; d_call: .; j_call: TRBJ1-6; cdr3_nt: TGTGCCAGCAGTTACCCCCCCAATTCACCCCTCCACTTT; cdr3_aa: CASSYPPNSPLHF
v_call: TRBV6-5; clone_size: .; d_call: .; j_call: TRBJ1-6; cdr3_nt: TGTGCCAGCACCCGCTCGGCCGGGCCTGATTCACCCCTCCACTTT; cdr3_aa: CASTRSAGPDSPLHF
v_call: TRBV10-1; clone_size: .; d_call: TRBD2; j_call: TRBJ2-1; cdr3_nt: TGCGCCAGCAGTGAAAGGGCGGGAGGGGACAATGAGCAGTTCTTC; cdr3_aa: CASSERAGGDNEQFF
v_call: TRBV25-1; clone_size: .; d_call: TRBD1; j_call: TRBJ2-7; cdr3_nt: TGTGCCAGCAGTGAATATGGACAGGGGGAAGAGCAGTACTTC; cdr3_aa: CASSEYGQGEEQYF
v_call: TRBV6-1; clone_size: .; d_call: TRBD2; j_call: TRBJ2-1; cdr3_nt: TGTGCCAGCTACCCCGGACTAGCGGGGTACAATGAGCAGTTCTTC; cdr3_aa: CASYPGLAGYNEQFF
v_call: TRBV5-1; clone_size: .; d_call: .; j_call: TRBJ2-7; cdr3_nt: TGCGCCAGCAGCTTCTCGGACAGATCCTACGAGCAGTACTTC; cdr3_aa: CASSFSDRSYEQYF
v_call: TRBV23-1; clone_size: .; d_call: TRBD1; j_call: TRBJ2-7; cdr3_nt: TGCGCCAGCAGTCGAGAGGACAGGGTGGGCTCCTACGAGCAGTACTTC; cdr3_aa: CASSREDRVGSYEQYF
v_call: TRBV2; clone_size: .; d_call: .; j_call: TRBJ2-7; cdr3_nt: TGTGCCAGCAGTAAAAGGGGTACAGGAACCTACGAGCAGTACTTC; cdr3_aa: CASSKRGTGTYEQYF
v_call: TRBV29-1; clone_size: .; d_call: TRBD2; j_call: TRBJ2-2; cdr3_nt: TGCAGCGCCGGGACTAGCGGGGATGCCGGGGAGCTGTTTTTT; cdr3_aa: CSAGTSGDAGELFF
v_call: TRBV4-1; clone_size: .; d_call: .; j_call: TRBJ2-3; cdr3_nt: TGCGCCAGCAGCCAAGATCGGGGCAGATTGACGCAGTATTTT; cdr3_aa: CASSQDRGRLTQYF
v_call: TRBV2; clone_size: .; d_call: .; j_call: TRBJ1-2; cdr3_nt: TGTGCCAGCAGTGAAGACAGCCTCTATGGCTACACCTTC; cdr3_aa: CASSEDSLYGYTF
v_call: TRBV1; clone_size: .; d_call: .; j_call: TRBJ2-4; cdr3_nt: TGCACCAGCAGCCAAGATGTAGCGGGAGGCCCATTAGCCAAAAACATTCAGTACTTC; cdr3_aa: CTSSQDVAGGPLAKNIQYF
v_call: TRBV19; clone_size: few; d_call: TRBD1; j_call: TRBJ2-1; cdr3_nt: TGTGCCAGTAGCGCGGGACAGGAATACAATGAGCAGTTCTTC; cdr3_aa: CASSAGQEYNEQFF
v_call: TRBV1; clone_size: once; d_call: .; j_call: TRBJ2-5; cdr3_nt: TGCACCAGCAGCCAAGATGGACAGGGTGCCGGGGGGACCCAGTACTTC; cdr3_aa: CTSSQDGQGAGGTQYF
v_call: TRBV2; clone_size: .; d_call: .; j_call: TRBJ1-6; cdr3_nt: TGTGCCAGCAGTGACGCCCTTCATAATTCACCCCTCCACTTT; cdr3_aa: CASSDALHNSPLHF
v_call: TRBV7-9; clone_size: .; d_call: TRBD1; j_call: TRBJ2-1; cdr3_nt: TGTGCCAGCAGTACGACAGGGGTTCATACATCCTACAATGAGCAGTTCTTC; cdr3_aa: CASSTTGVHTSYNEQFF
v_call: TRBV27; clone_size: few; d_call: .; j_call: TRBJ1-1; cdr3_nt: TGTGCCAGCAGTTCTGGGACTGAAGCTTTCTTT; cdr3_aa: CASSSGTEAFF
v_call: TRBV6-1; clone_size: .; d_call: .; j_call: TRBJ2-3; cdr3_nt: TGTGCCAGCAGTGTACTAGTAACGCAGTATTTT; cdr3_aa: CASSVLVTQYF
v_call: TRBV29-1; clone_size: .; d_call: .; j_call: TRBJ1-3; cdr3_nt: TGCAGCGTTGAAGGCAGGAGGGGAAACACCATATATTTT; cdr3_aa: CSVEGRRGNTIYF
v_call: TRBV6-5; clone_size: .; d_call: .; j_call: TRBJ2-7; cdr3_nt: TGTGCCAGCAGTTACTCGGGGGACTTCTACGAGCAGTACTTC; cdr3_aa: CASSYSGDFYEQYF
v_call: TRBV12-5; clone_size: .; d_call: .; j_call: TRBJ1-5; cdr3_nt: TGTGCTAGTGGTTTGACACACCTTAGCAATCAGCCCCAGCATTTT; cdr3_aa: CASGLTHLSNQPQHF